What follows are 29 T cell receptor beta chains derived from one specimen sequenced in a study of cytomegalovirus exposure and HLA in healthy donors. Vbeta (60) and Jbeta (13) primers were used in the PCR. Data came from immunoSEQ multiplex PCR; TCRdb stores just in-frame clones and leaves some out. The data contain over 120,000 clones, 65% to 85% of them singletons. The material sequenced was PBMCs. These receptors originate from a male donor in good health and CMV-seronegative.

The gene calls are TRBV5-1 and TRBJ2-3; 7 bases agree with TRBD2. V lost 1 base, J lost 4 bases, and 21 bases stayed unmatched. This CDR3 is built from 20 residues. From germline, CDR1 is SGHRS and CDR2 YFSETQ. CDR3 protein: CASSLFSRGGLSPIPDTQYF. The DNA for the CDR3 is TGCGCCAGCAGCTTGTTCTCGCGCGGGGGACTTTCTCCCATCCCAGATACGCAGTATTTT.

The chain has TRBV7-2 and TRBJ2-3; 9 positions match TRBD1. Germline CDR1 is SGHTA and CDR2 is FQGNSA. The length of the CDR3 is 16 residues. V was clipped by 3 bases and J by 5 bases; unmatched bases: 9. Written as DNA, the CDR3 is TGTGCCAGCAGCTTGCCGGGACAGGGCGTAGTAGATACGCAGTATTTT. It codes for CASSLPGQGVVDTQYF. The full variable domain, in which reference TRBV7-2 and TRBJ2-3 provide the parts outside the CDR3, is GAGVSQSPSNKVTEKGKDVELRCDPISGHTALYWYRQSLGQGLEFLIYFQGNSAPDKSGLPSDRFSAERTGGSVSTLTIQRTQQEDSAVYLCASSLPGQGVVDTQYFGPGTRLTVL.

V gene TRBV5-1 combines with J gene TRBJ2-5; 7 nucleotides line up with TRBD2. The better agreement between TRBJ2-7 and the DNA end casts doubt on the J call. CDR1 is SGHRS and CDR2 is YFSETQ in the germline V gene. CDR3 size: 15 residues. The CDR3 DNA is TGCGCCAGCAGCTTGTGGCGGGAGCCAACCTACGAGCAGTACTTC. Protein: CASSLWREPTYEQYF.

The chain uses TRBV19 and TRBJ1-1, with D perhaps matching TRBD1 (6 bases). The CDR3 totals 13 residues. The V gene's germline CDR1 is LNHDA and CDR2 SQIVND (reference sequence). V was shortened by 6 bases and J by 5 bases, with 13 bases between the two germline ends. For the CDR3, the DNA is TGTGCCAGTAGCACCGTCCAGGGGACTGAAGCTTTCTTT. Protein: CASSTVQGTEAFF. Complete variable domain (other parts from reference TRBV19 and TRBJ1-1): DGGITQSPKYLFRKEGQNVTLSCEQNLNHDAMYWYRQDPGQGLRLIYYSQIVNDFQKGDIAEGYSVSREKKESFPLTVTSAQKNPTAFYLCASSTVQGTEAFFGQGTRLTVV.

CDR3 nucleotide sequence: TGTGCCAGCAGTTACTCGGGGACTAGCGGCACAGATACGCAGTATTTT. Translated, it gives CASSYSGTSGTDTQYF. The chain joins TRBV6-5 to TRBJ2-3; TRBD2 matches 10 bases. CDR1 and CDR2 (germline): MNHEY, SVGAGI. J gave up 1 base and V 0 bases, and 1 base lay outside the gene matches. This CDR3 has 16 amino acids.

The V and J genes are TRBV7-6 and TRBJ2-2; D is unresolved. Germline CDR1 is SGHVS and CDR2 is FNYEAQ. V shed 2 bases and J shed 2 bases, with 6 bases lying between them. The CDR3 sequence is 14 residues long. The CDR3 DNA is TGTGCCAGCAGCTTAATCCATAACACCGGGGAGCTGTTTTTT. Protein: CASSLIHNTGELFF.

The rearrangement links TRBV27 to TRBJ2-5, with a tentative D call TRBD2 (5 bases). The CDR3 has 13 amino acids. Germline V lookup: CDR1 MNHEY, CDR2 SMNVEV (reference sequence). Deletions cut 6 bases from V and 7 bases from J, with 15 bases between. Here the CDR3 DNA reads TGTGCCAGCAGCTCGCTGGACTTGGGGACCCAGTACTTC. This translates into CASSSLDLGTQYF.

The chain combines TRBV5-5 with TRBJ1-2; D is perhaps TRBD1 (5 bases). This CDR3 is built from 13 residues. CDR1 SGHKS and CDR2 YYEKEE come from the germline V gene (reference sequence). Trimming cost V 1 base and J 4 bases, with 8 bases left between them. CDR3 residues: CASSLSDSYGYTF. DNA of the CDR3: TGTGCCAGCAGCTTGAGCGACAGCTATGGCTACACCTTC.

The V gene is TRBV5-8, the J gene TRBJ1-5; TRBD1 is a possible D gene (6 bases). From germline, CDR1 is SGHTS and CDR2 YDEGEE. Trimming cost V 4 bases and J 7 bases, with 21 bases left between them. This CDR3 region has 16 residues. The CDR3 DNA follows: TGTGCCAGCAGCCGCCCTGCCGGACAGATCTGGCAGCCCCAGCATTTT. Protein: CASSRPAGQIWQPQHF. The whole variable domain, remainder taken from reference TRBV5-8 and TRBJ1-5, is EAGVTQSPTHLIKTRGQQATLRCSPISGHTSVYWYQQALGLGLQFLLWYDEGEERNRGNFPPRFSGRQFPNYSSELNVNALELEDSALYLCASSRPAGQIWQPQHFGDGTRLSIL.

The V gene is TRBV2, the J gene TRBJ1-5, with D hard to call. CDR1 and CDR2 (germline): SNHLY, FYNNEI. CDR3 size: 13 residues. V gave up 8 bases and J gave up 4 bases, with 12 bases separating them. The CDR3 spells CASGGRRNQPQHF. The DNA for the CDR3 is TGTGCCAGCGGAGGACGTAGAAATCAGCCCCAGCATTTT.

This chain joins TRBV29-1 and TRBJ1-1, with D perhaps TRBD1 (5 bases). V lost 5 bases and J 4 bases, leaving 11 bases between the germline ends. The germline CDR1 and CDR2 sequences are SQVTM and ANQGSEA. The CDR3 loop spans 12 amino acids. The chain's CDR3 is CSVSGIGTEAFF. The CDR3 DNA reads TGCAGCGTTTCAGGGATAGGCACTGAAGCTTTCTTT.

The chain links TRBV27 to TRBJ1-5; D is undetermined. CDR1 MNHEY and CDR2 SMNVEV come from the germline V gene (reference sequence). Between the trimmed V and J ends, which lost 2 bases and 5 bases, there was a span of 13 bases. There are 15 residues in the CDR3. The CDR3 bases are TGTGCCAGCAGTTTAAATTCGGCAGCGTATCAGCCCCAGCATTTT. Translating gives CASSLNSAAYQPQHF.

The count of this clone is one. The J gene is TRBJ1-1, the V gene TRBV6-5; no clear D gene. Germline V lookup: CDR1 MNHEY, CDR2 SVGAGI. V was pared by 6 bases and J by 1 base, with 12 bases between. The CDR3 contains 14 residues. The CDR3 sequence: CASSSWRSNTEAFF. The CDR3 DNA follows: TGTGCCAGCAGCTCCTGGCGGTCGAACACTGAAGCTTTCTTT.

The gene calls are TRBV10-2 and TRBJ2-4, with TRBD2 as a possible D gene (6 bases). The CDR3 totals 14 residues. Trimming pared 2 bases from V and 5 bases from J, leaving 10 bases between. CDR1 and CDR2 (germline): WSHSY, SAAADI. CDR3 coding DNA: TGCGCCAGCAGTGAGCGCGGGACGGAAAACATTCAGTACTTC. As protein: CASSERGTENIQYF.

The chain has TRBV5-5 and TRBJ1-2, with 8 bases identical to TRBD1. In germline, CDR1 is SGHKS, CDR2 YYEKEE (reference sequence). Trimming at V came to 4 bases and at J to 4 bases, leaving 9 bases not matched to a gene. The CDR3 length is 15 residues. CDR3 residues: CASSRQGPTAYGYTF. CDR3 bases: TGTGCCAGCAGCAGACAGGGGCCCACTGCCTATGGCTACACCTTC.

This clone was seen just once. This chain connects TRBV18 to TRBJ2-5; D remains ambiguous. Germline assignment: CDR1 KGHSH and CDR2 LQKENI. CDR3 size: 13 residues. V gave up 0 bases and J gave up 2 bases, with 4 bases separating them. CDR3 in DNA: TGTGCCAGCTCACCACCGTATCAAGAGACCCAGTACTTC. Protein product: CASSPPYQETQYF.

In this sample, this clone turned up a few times. V and J are TRBV27 and TRBJ2-7; D possibly corresponds to TRBD2 (6 bases). With 6 bases removed from V and 2 bases from J, the gap between germline ends came to 11 bases. CDR1 is MNHEY, CDR2 SMNVEV, per germline (reference sequence). The CDR3 runs 13 residues. The CDR3 is CASSGTSAYEQYF. In nucleotides, the CDR3 is TGTGCCAGCAGCGGGACTTCGGCCTACGAGCAGTACTTC.

This clone was observed a few times. The J gene is TRBJ2-1, the V gene TRBV19, with 10 bases matching TRBD2. Germline CDR1 LNHDA, CDR2 SQIVND (reference sequence). The V gene end was trimmed by 5 bases and the J gene end by 6 bases; junction bases not matched to a gene: 4. The CDR3 length is 14 residues. The CDR3, as DNA: TGTGCCAGTAGTTGGGGGACTAGCGTCAATGAGCAGTTCTTC. Translated, it gives CASSWGTSVNEQFF. The variable domain in full, with the rest retrieved from reference TRBV19 and TRBJ2-1, is DGGITQSPKYLFRKEGQNVTLSCEQNLNHDAMYWYRQDPGQGLRLIYYSQIVNDFQKGDIAEGYSVSREKKESFPLTVTSAQKNPTAFYLCASSWGTSVNEQFFGPGTRLTVL.

The chain carries TRBV7-3 and TRBJ2-3, with TRBD1 matching 8 bases. With V trimmed by 5 bases and J by 3 bases, 7 bases remained unmatched. The CDR3 runs 15 residues. CDR1 and CDR2 from the germline V gene are SGHTA and FQGTGA. DNA for the CDR3: TGTGCCAGCAGCCAAGACAGGGGAGGAACAGATACGCAGTATTTT. Protein sequence: CASSQDRGGTDTQYF.

The CDR3 DNA follows: TGTGCCAGCAGTTCGATGGGGGGGGCAGGGTATGGCTACACCTTC. It yields the protein CASSSMGGAGYGYTF. The chain uses TRBV27 and TRBJ1-2, with TRBD1 as a possible D gene (6 bases). The germline CDR1 and CDR2 sequences are MNHEY and SMNVEV (reference sequence). Between the trimmed V and J ends, which lost 4 bases and 5 bases, there was a span of 17 bases. There are 15 residues in the CDR3.

CDR3 sequence: CASSDGPGGRETQYF. The DNA of the CDR3 is TGTGCCAGCAGCGACGGGCCAGGGGGAAGAGAGACCCAGTACTTC. The chain carries TRBV6-4 and TRBJ2-5; 7 positions match TRBD1. CDR3 length: 15 residues. J was trimmed by 4 bases and V by 6 bases; bases with no gene match: 11. Per the germline V gene, CDR1 is MRHNA and CDR2 is SNTAGT.

The sample holds a few counts of this clone. This chain uses TRBV5-1 with TRBJ2-3; 7 positions match TRBD1. Germline values: CDR1 SGHRS, CDR2 YFSETQ. The CDR3 extends over 14 amino acids. The trim removed 2 bases at V and 2 bases at J, leaving 2 bases unmatched. Here the CDR3 reads CASSFTGDTDTQYF. The CDR3 bases are TGCGCCAGCAGCTTCACAGGGGACACAGATACGCAGTATTTT.

J is TRBJ1-1 and V is TRBV7-3; 8 nucleotides match TRBD1. Germline assignment: CDR1 SGHTA and CDR2 FQGTGA. The J segment lost 1 base and the V segment lost 1 base, leaving 5 bases of the junction unmatched. The CDR3 extends over 16 amino acids. The chain's CDR3 is CASSLIRQGKNTEAFF. In DNA, the CDR3 is TGTGCCAGCAGCTTAATCAGACAGGGGAAGAACACTGAAGCTTTCTTT.

In this sample, this clone turned up a few times. The rearrangement links TRBV27 to TRBJ2-2; TRBD2 is a possible D gene (5 bases). The germline gives CDR1 MNHEY, CDR2 SMNVEV (reference sequence). V shed 4 bases and J shed 2 bases, with 8 bases lying between them. This CDR3 contains 14 residues. CDR3 protein: CASSSGINTGELFF. The CDR3 DNA reads TGTGCCAGCAGTTCGGGGATTAACACCGGGGAGCTGTTTTTT.

The gene calls are TRBV19 and TRBJ2-5; 8 nucleotides match TRBD2. V lost 4 bases, J lost 1 base, and 11 bases stayed unmatched. This CDR3 comprises 17 residues. Per the germline V gene, CDR1 is LNHDA and CDR2 is SQIVND (reference sequence). The DNA of the CDR3 is TGTGCCAGTAGTAAAGTCATGGATGGGACTAGCCAAGAGACCCAGTACTTC. Translating gives CASSKVMDGTSQETQYF.

The chain employs TRBV7-3 and TRBJ2-5; 10 positions match TRBD2. This CDR3 contains 15 residues. The V and J ends lost 5 bases and 2 bases, in that order; junction bases with no gene match: 5. Germline loops: CDR1 SGHTA, CDR2 FQGTGA. Here the CDR3 reads CASSQLAGKQETQYF. The DNA for the CDR3 is TGTGCCAGCAGCCAACTAGCGGGGAAACAAGAGACCCAGTACTTC.

This chain uses TRBV19 with TRBJ2-2, with D unclear. Trimming took 4 bases from V and 6 from J, leaving 15 bases between them. CDR3 size: 15 residues. In germline, CDR1 is LNHDA, CDR2 SQIVND (reference sequence). CDR3 sequence reads: CASSTGLRTPGELFF. The CDR3 bases are TGTGCCAGTAGTACAGGATTGAGAACGCCCGGGGAGCTGTTTTTT.

The chain carries TRBV28 and TRBJ2-5; the D gene is possibly TRBD2 (6 bases). The end of the DNA fits TRBJ2-7 better, so the J call may be wrong. The CDR3 has 12 amino acids. Germline CDR1 reads MDHEN; CDR2 reads SYDVKM. The CDR3 spells CAITRGSYEQYF. Here the CDR3 DNA reads TGTGCCATCACTCGGGGGTCCTACGAGCAGTACTTC.

This clone showed up just a few times. The chain has TRBV6-4 and TRBJ1-2; the D is unclear. There are 17 residues in the CDR3. The V end was cut by 0 bases, the J end by 2 bases, with 16 bases between. Germline V gene sequence: CDR1 MRHNA, CDR2 SNTAGT. The CDR3 here is CASSDSWRPHINYGYTF. The DNA for the CDR3 is TGTGCCAGCAGTGACTCATGGCGGCCGCATATCAACTATGGCTACACCTTC.